The 26 T cell receptor beta chains reported below all come from one sample, sequenced in a study of T-cell reconstitution after alpha-beta-depleted transplantation in children. Unique molecular identifiers were incorporated during preparation of the TCRbeta library. TCRdb ran MiXCR on the PCR reads and lists one entry per CDR3 protein. This table has around 530,000 distinct CDR3 sequences, approximately 30% appearing once. Sample: PBMCs from the stem cell graft donor, taken from the stem cell graft. These receptors came from a human donor who donated a stem cell graft to a child with aplastic anemia.

The J gene is TRBJ2-5, the V gene TRBV4-2, with 8 bases aligning to TRBD2. With V trimmed by 1 base and J by 5 bases, 3 bases remained unmatched. The CDR3 runs 14 residues. Germline CDR1 reads LGHNA; CDR2 reads YNFKEQ. CDR3 residues: CASSQAGGVETQYF. The DNA for the CDR3 is TGTGCCAGCAGCCAAGCGGGAGGGGTGGAGACCCAGTACTTC.

This clonotype was counted once. The chain joins TRBV5-4 to TRBJ2-1; D gene ambiguous. This CDR3 contains 13 residues. Deletions cut 4 bases from V and 6 bases from J, with 11 bases between. Germline V gene sequence: CDR1 SGHNT, CDR2 YYREEE (reference sequence). The CDR3 loop is CASSRRTTNEQFF. Here the CDR3 DNA reads TGTGCCAGCAGCCGAAGGACGACCAATGAGCAGTTCTTC.

The chain couples TRBV9 to TRBJ2-3; D uncertain. Germline CDR1 reads SGDLS; CDR2 reads YYNGEE. CDR3 length: 15 amino acids. Trimming took off 4 bases at V and 2 bases at J, with 14 bases between the two ends. The CDR3 DNA reads TGTGCCAGCAGCACCCTTTTGTATGCCACAGATACGCAGTATTTT. This encodes CASSTLLYATDTQYF.

This chain joins TRBV6-6 and TRBJ1-1; no clear D. CDR1 is MNHNY, CDR2 SVGAGI, per germline (reference sequence). CDR3 length: 13 amino acids. V dropped 8 bases and J dropped 0 bases, with 10 bases sitting between them. DNA of the CDR3: TGTGCCAGCCTCGGCCACTTGAACACTGAAGCTTTCTTT. Its translation is CASLGHLNTEAFF.

The rearrangement joins TRBV5-6 to TRBJ1-1, with 8 bases that match TRBD1. Trimming removed 0 bases from V and 5 bases from J; junction bases left unmatched: 3. The CDR3 sequence is 14 residues long. From germline, CDR1 is SGHDT and CDR2 YYEEEE. CDR3 bases: TGTGCCAGCAGCTTGGGACAGGGGCCTACTGAAGCTTTCTTT. Translation gives CASSLGQGPTEAFF.

The genes are TRBV10-3 and TRBJ2-1; TRBD2 matches at 10 bases. This CDR3 has 18 residues. The junction had 11 bases not matched to a gene; V was cut back by 6 bases and J by 0 bases. CDR1 is ENHRY and CDR2 is SYGVKD in the germline V gene. CDR3 nucleotide sequence: TGTGCCATCAGGTTGGCTAGCGGGAGCATGGCCTCCTACAATGAGCAGTTCTTC. Translating gives CAIRLASGSMASYNEQFF.

This clonotype was seen more than once but under ten times. The chain joins TRBV7-7 to TRBJ2-1; TRBD2 aligns across 7 bases. The germline CDR1 and CDR2 sequences are SSHAT and FNYEAQ (reference sequence). The CDR3 sequence is 15 residues long. The J segment lost 6 bases and the V segment lost 4 bases, leaving 9 bases of the junction unmatched. CDR3 DNA: TGTGCCAGCAGCTCCTCACCGACTAGCCTCAATGAGCAGTTCTTC. Its translation: CASSSSPTSLNEQFF.

This clonotype has only a few counts. The rearrangement links TRBV29-1 to TRBJ2-6, with D possibly matching TRBD1 (5 bases). V lost 3 bases, J lost 5 bases, and 8 bases lay in between. Germline CDR1 is SQVTM and CDR2 is ANQGSEA. CDR3 length: 13 amino acids. As DNA, the CDR3 is TGCAGCGTTGATGGGGCGAGGGCCAACGTCCTGACTTTC. It codes for CSVDGARANVLTF.

This sequence joins TRBV18 and TRBJ2-2; D is perhaps TRBD1 (6 bases). Germline CDR1 KGHSH, CDR2 LQKENI. Trimming removed 2 bases from V and 3 bases from J, with 10 bases in between. The CDR3 is 15 residues long. CDR3 nucleotide sequence: TGTGCCAGCTCACCAGGGGGCGGACACACCGGGGAGCTGTTTTTT. This sequence encodes CASSPGGGHTGELFF.

This clonotype was counted a single time. The chain recombines TRBV6-1 with TRBJ2-1; 15 nucleotides match TRBD2. Germline V gene data show CDR1 as MNHNS and CDR2 as SASEGT. J was trimmed by 0 bases and V by 6 bases; bases with no gene match: 9. The CDR3 totals 19 residues. CDR3 in amino acids: CASSQAGLAGGLSYNEQFF. The CDR3 region has the DNA TGTGCCAGCAGCCAAGCGGGACTAGCGGGAGGCCTCTCCTACAATGAGCAGTTCTTC.

This chain connects TRBV29-1 to TRBJ2-5; D remains unclear. The V gene lost 5 bases and the J gene lost 2 bases, with 15 bases spanning the gap. The CDR3 covers 14 residues. Germline lookup yields CDR1 SQVTM and CDR2 ANQGSEA. The chain's CDR3 is CSVLLAFGQETQYF. The CDR3 coding sequence is TGCAGCGTTTTATTGGCATTCGGGCAAGAGACCCAGTACTTC.

This sequence joins TRBV5-1 and TRBJ2-7; 8 bases match TRBD2. CDR1 is SGHRS and CDR2 is YFSETQ in the germline V gene. With V trimmed by 3 bases and J by 2 bases, 10 bases remained unmatched. The CDR3 totals 16 residues. The CDR3 reads CASSSSTSGLTYEQYF. The CDR3 DNA reads as TGCGCCAGCAGCTCCAGTACTAGCGGACTTACCTACGAGCAGTACTTC.

This clonotype came up a few times. The chain recombines TRBV7-2 with TRBJ1-1; D is ambiguous. The CDR3 is made up of 12 amino acids. Looked up from germline, CDR1 is SGHTA and CDR2 is FQGNSA. The germline V and J ends were trimmed by 2 bases and 11 bases, with 12 bases remaining between them. CDR3 in DNA: TGTGCCAGCAGCTTATTCCGGGTTGAGGCTTTCTTT. It yields the protein CASSLFRVEAFF.

In its sample, this clonotype was seen a few times. V and J are TRBV3-1 and TRBJ2-5; 7 nucleotides align to TRBD1. The V gene's germline CDR1 is LGHDT and CDR2 YNNKEL (reference sequence). The CDR3 sequence is 15 residues long. V lost 1 base and J lost 5; bases outside the gene matches: 7. The CDR3 is CASSQGTGALETQYF. The CDR3 region has the DNA TGTGCCAGCAGCCAAGGAACAGGGGCGTTGGAGACCCAGTACTTC.

This clonotype turned up a few times. The CDR3 bases are TGCAGCGTGGCCATGGACAGGGGGAACACTGAAGCTTTCTTT. It encodes CSVAMDRGNTEAFF. V and J are TRBV29-1 and TRBJ1-1; TRBD1 matches at 9 bases. The trim removed 6 bases at V and 1 base at J, leaving 6 bases unmatched. The CDR3 extends over 14 amino acids. Looked up from germline, CDR1 is SQVTM and CDR2 is ANQGSEA.

The chain's CDR3 is CASSSGTVGYNQPQHF. CDR3 DNA: TGTGCCAGCAGTTCCGGGACAGTTGGATACAATCAGCCCCAGCATTTT. The V call is TRBV27, the J call TRBJ1-5; 7 nucleotides line up with TRBD1. Germline values: CDR1 MNHEY, CDR2 SMNVEV (reference sequence). The J segment lost 3 bases and the V segment lost 4 bases, leaving 9 bases of the junction unmatched. The CDR3 is made up of 16 amino acids.

This clonotype was observed a handful of times. This chain links TRBV12-3 or TRBV12-4 with TRBJ2-7, with 8 bases identical to TRBD1. V shed 5 bases and J 3 bases; nucleotides not matched to a gene: 6. The CDR3 spans 14 residues. The CDR3 region is CASSIRTGNYEQYF. CDR3 bases: TGTGCCAGCAGTATTCGGACAGGGAACTACGAGCAGTACTTC.

The rearrangement uses TRBV10-3 and TRBJ1-5, with D tentatively TRBD1 (5 bases). With 0 bases removed from V and 0 bases from J, the gap between germline ends came to 12 bases. Germline loops: CDR1 ENHRY, CDR2 SYGVKD. The CDR3 totals 17 residues. For the CDR3, the DNA is TGTGCCATCAGTGAGTCGCGGGGCGGGTATAGCAATCAGCCCCAGCATTTT. This encodes CAISESRGGYSNQPQHF.

V usage is TRBV30 and J usage is TRBJ2-1, with TRBD2 matching 12 bases. V lost 3 bases, J lost 6 bases, and 3 bases stayed unmatched. The CDR3 is 14 amino acids. CDR1 and CDR2 (germline): GTSNPN, SVGIG (reference sequence). The CDR3 region is CAWSLAGGPNEQFF. The CDR3, as DNA: TGTGCCTGGAGCCTAGCGGGAGGGCCCAATGAGCAGTTCTTC.

This clonotype was seen ten or more times. The chain uses TRBV7-2 and TRBJ2-3; 9 bases agree with TRBD2. Germline CDR1 SGHTA, CDR2 FQGNSA. V shed 3 bases, J shed 4 bases, and the junction held 8 bases outside the gene matches. The CDR3 runs to 16 residues. CDR3 nucleotides: TGTGCCAGCAGCTTCCAAGCGGGAGGTGGGGCAGATACGCAGTATTTT. Protein product: CASSFQAGGGADTQYF.

This rearrangement joins TRBV29-1 to TRBJ2-7; TRBD2 might be the D (6 bases). V gave up 7 bases and J gave up 5 bases, with 15 bases separating them. The CDR3 is 12 residues long. Germline lookup yields CDR1 SQVTM and CDR2 ANQGSEA. The CDR3 DNA is TGCAGCGCCCAGGGAGGTTCGAACGAGCAGTACTTC. Protein sequence: CSAQGGSNEQYF.

The J gene is TRBJ2-6, the V gene TRBV20-1; D is unresolved. V dropped 8 bases and J dropped 2 bases, with 10 bases sitting between them. Germline V gives CDR1 DFQATT, CDR2 SNEGSKA (reference sequence). This CDR3 region has 13 residues. CDR3 in amino acids: CSKVGPGANVLTF. Here the CDR3 DNA reads TGCAGTAAGGTCGGGCCTGGGGCCAACGTCCTGACTTTC.

The chain combines TRBV19 with TRBJ2-1; 7 nucleotides agree with TRBD1. This CDR3 contains 14 residues. CDR1 is LNHDA, CDR2 SQIVND, per germline (reference sequence). V was clipped by 3 bases and J by 7 bases; unmatched bases: 6. The CDR3 DNA is TGTGCCAGTAGTATCTCAGGGGGTAGAAATGAGCAGTTCTTC. Encoded protein: CASSISGGRNEQFF.

This clonotype was seen a handful of times. The junction departs from germline at one end; a sequencing error may be responsible. As DNA, the CDR3 is TGTGCCAGCAGCTTGCTAGCGGGAGGCCCTTTTCTGTGG. Encoded protein: CASSLLAGGPFLW. The gene calls are TRBV5-8 and TRBJ2-7; 11 bases agree with TRBD2. The CDR3 sequence is 13 residues long. Germline V gives CDR1 SGHTS, CDR2 YDEGEE.

At least ten counts were recorded for this clonotype. The genes are TRBV20-1 and TRBJ2-3; 8 bases fit TRBD2. Per germline, CDR1 DFQATT and CDR2 SNEGSKA (reference sequence). V shed 6 bases, J shed 9 bases, and the junction held 14 bases outside the gene matches. The CDR3 spans 14 residues. As DNA, the CDR3 is TGCAGTGCCCGATTTGAGCGGGAGATTGAAACGCAGTATTTT. Translated: CSARFEREIETQYF.

This clonotype was found a few times. This sequence joins TRBV7-9 and TRBJ1-5; 7 nucleotides agree with TRBD1. The CDR3 totals 13 residues. V shed 5 bases and J 5 bases; nucleotides not matched to a gene: 3. The germline gives CDR1 SEHNR, CDR2 FQNEAQ (reference sequence). The DNA for the CDR3 is TGTGCCAGCAGCGGGACAGAAGATCAGCCCCAGCATTTT. This gives the protein CASSGTEDQPQHF.